Sequencing of this TCR beta chain was carried out in a study of T cells in Graves' hyperthyroidism and ophthalmopathy. The study's findings and limits: For ophthalmopathy, model prediction preceded onset by a median about 6.2 months.

TCR beta CDR3 regions were amplified from RNA transcripts. HTBI primers were the set used in a first-round RT-PCR of the TCR CDR3. Each CDR3 protein gets one entry after TCRdb re-called the multiplex PCR reads with MiXCR. The sample carries approximately 870,000 distinct CDR3 sequences, about 38% recorded once. In this sample, this clonotype turned up many times. No antigen is known for it. Among the patients, aged 18 to 65, hyperthyroidism was newly diagnosed and had lasted under 2 months. The study based diagnoses on clinical symptoms, serum thyroxine and TRAb, thyroid ultrasound and orbital computed tomography. The PBMCs studied were ones that came from about 10 ml fresh peripheral blood. The source is a man aged 18 to 29 with Graves' hyperthyroidism. Sequenced material: blood.

CDR3 bases: TGTGCCAGCAGCGTAGGTGGGACACTGAACACTGAAGCTTTCTTT. Residues: CASSVGGTLNTEAFF. The chain employs TRBV9 and TRBJ1-1; possible D gene TRBD1, 6 bases. This CDR3 has 15 residues. The ends were cut back, 0 bases at V and 0 bases at J, with 9 bases in the middle. Germline lookup yields CDR1 SGDLS and CDR2 YYNGEE.